The 21 T cell receptor beta chains presented below share a single source sample, sequenced in a study of neurological immune-mediated disorders. Using its own MiXCR run on the 5' RACE reads, TCRdb lists one record per CDR3 protein. Of over 60,000 distinct CDR3 sequences in the sample, around 5% are singletons; the top ten hold 3.4%. Specimen: PBMCs. The receptors originated from a woman between 50 and 59 years old with multiple sclerosis.

This clonotype was picked up many times. The chain links TRBV5-1 to TRBJ2-1; D might be TRBD1 or TRBD2, each matching 5 bases. This CDR3 comprises 15 residues. V was shortened by 2 bases and J by 5 bases, with 14 bases between the two germline ends. Germline V CDR1 and CDR2: SGHRS, YFSETQ. CDR3 region: CASSLDPTGHNEQFF. CDR3 DNA: TGCGCCAGCAGCTTAGACCCTACGGGGCACAATGAGCAGTTCTTC.

This clonotype was observed many times. At one end, the junction sequence differs from germline, possibly due to a read error. The rearrangement joins TRBV5-1 to TRBJ2-3; D remains unclear. There are 13 residues in the CDR3. Germline CDR1 reads SGHRS; CDR2 reads YFSETQ. The CDR3 DNA reads as TGTGCCAGCAGCTCCCTTAGCACAGATACGCAGTATTTT. It yields the protein CASSSLSTDTQYF.

This clonotype was detected only a few times. The V gene is TRBV12-3 or TRBV12-4, the J gene TRBJ1-4; the D is unclear. V shed 7 bases and J shed 7 bases, with 13 bases lying between them. This CDR3 comprises 13 residues. CDR3 sequence: CASTIPPIEKLFF. CDR3 nucleotide sequence: TGTGCCAGCACCATTCCCCCCATTGAAAAACTGTTTTTT.

This clonotype was seen many times. V gene TRBV20-1 combines with J gene TRBJ1-1, with D possibly TRBD1 on 5 matching bases. The CDR3 has 13 amino acids. V was shortened by 3 bases and J by 6 bases, with 14 bases between the two germline ends. Germline lookup yields CDR1 DFQATT and CDR2 SNEGSKA (reference sequence). Here the CDR3 reads CSARHWGPAEAFF. CDR3 DNA sequence: TGCAGTGCTAGGCATTGGGGCCCGGCTGAAGCTTTCTTT.

This clonotype was seen at least ten times. The CDR3 region is CATSDSSEKLFF. The CDR3 nucleotides read TGTGCCACCAGTGATTCTTCGGAAAAACTGTTTTTT. The chain joins TRBV24-1 to TRBJ1-4, with unresolved D. The ends were cut back, 2 bases at V and 8 bases at J, with 5 bases in the middle. CDR1 KGHDR and CDR2 SFDVKD come from the germline V gene. The CDR3 loop spans 12 amino acids.

This clonotype was observed at least ten times. V usage is TRBV20-1 and J usage is TRBJ2-2, with 9 positions matching TRBD1. With V trimmed by 3 bases and J by 5 bases, 10 bases remained unmatched. Germline CDR1 is DFQATT and CDR2 is SNEGSKA (reference sequence). The CDR3 consists of 16 residues. The chain's CDR3 is CSASDPRTGETGELFF. The CDR3 DNA reads TGCAGTGCTAGCGATCCGAGGACAGGGGAGACCGGGGAGCTGTTTTTT.

Many counts were recorded for this clonotype. The V call is TRBV7-2, the J call TRBJ1-5, with TRBD1 identical over 10 bases. The CDR3 contains 15 residues. Germline lookup yields CDR1 SGHTA and CDR2 FQGNSA. The V gene end was trimmed by 5 bases and the J gene end by 3 bases; junction bases not matched to a gene: 4. CDR3 protein: CASSPDRGPNQPQHF. In DNA form, the CDR3 reads TGTGCCAGCAGCCCCGACAGGGGGCCCAATCAGCCCCAGCATTTT.

In this sample, this clonotype turned up a few times. This chain connects TRBV11-2 to TRBJ2-1; TRBD1 matches 11 bases. Germline V gives CDR1 SGHAT, CDR2 FQNNGV. Losses at the gene ends were 8 bases for V and 8 bases for J; bases not matched to a gene: 5. CDR3 size: 13 residues. This CDR3 reads CASRRTGGHEQFF. The DNA for the CDR3 is TGTGCCAGCCGCAGGACAGGGGGCCATGAGCAGTTCTTC.

This clonotype was seen many times. The chain links TRBV21-1 to TRBJ2-1. TRBV21-1 is deemed a pseudogene. This CDR3 has 14 amino acids. As DNA, the CDR3 is TGTGCCAGCAGGGTTGCTTTTGTGGGCAATGAGCAGTTCTTC. Translating gives CASRVAFVGNEQFF.

This clonotype was counted at least ten times. The chain is built from TRBV5-5 and TRBJ2-1, with TRBD2 as a possible D gene (6 bases). CDR3 size: 15 residues. The V gene's germline CDR1 is SGHKS and CDR2 YYEKEE (reference sequence). Trimming took 2 bases from V and 5 from J, leaving 14 bases between them. The CDR3 sequence is CASSFTYGTHNEQFF. Written as DNA, the CDR3 is TGTGCCAGCAGCTTTACTTACGGGACTCACAATGAGCAGTTCTTC.

Ten or more counts support this clonotype. The chain combines TRBV28 with TRBJ2-7; the D is unclear. The ends were cut back, 6 bases at V and 3 bases at J, with 9 bases in the middle. This CDR3 is 12 amino acids long. Germline CDR1 reads MDHEN; CDR2 reads SYDVKM. This CDR3 reads CASSLTVYEQYF. The CDR3 DNA follows: TGTGCCAGCAGCCTTACAGTCTACGAGCAGTACTTC.

V is TRBV3-1 and J is TRBJ2-1; D remains ambiguous. The ends were cut back, 2 bases at V and 10 bases at J, with 12 bases in the middle. This CDR3 spans 13 amino acids. Germline assignment: CDR1 LGHDT and CDR2 YNNKEL (reference sequence). In nucleotides, the CDR3 is TGTGCCAGCAGCCAAACTAAGGGCACCGAGCAGTTCTTC. It translates to CASSQTKGTEQFF.

This clonotype was counted many times. V gene TRBV5-6 combines with J gene TRBJ2-1, with 9 bases identical to TRBD1. Germline V CDR1 and CDR2: SGHDT, YYEEEE. CDR3 length: 15 amino acids. With 4 bases clipped from V and 2 bases from J, the junction kept 4 bases outside the gene matches. The chain's CDR3 is CASSRTGEPYNEQFF. CDR3 nucleotides: TGTGCCAGCAGCCGGACAGGGGAACCCTACAATGAGCAGTTCTTC. Full variable domain (outside the CDR3, taken from reference TRBV5-6 and TRBJ2-1): DAGVTQSPTHLIKTRGQQVTLRCSPKSGHDTVSWYQQALGQGPQFIFQYYEEEERQRGNFPDRFSGHQFPNYSSELNVNALLLGDSALYLCASSRTGEPYNEQFFGPGTRLTVL.

In this sample, this clonotype turned up many times. This chain uses TRBV7-6 with TRBJ2-5; tentative D call: TRBD1 (5 bases). Germline assignment: CDR1 SGHVS and CDR2 FNYEAQ. With 0 bases removed from V and 1 base from J, the gap between germline ends came to 12 bases. CDR3 length equals 16 residues. The CDR3: CASSLAQGTSQETQYF. The CDR3 DNA reads TGTGCCAGCAGCTTAGCGCAGGGTACGAGCCAAGAGACCCAGTACTTC.

This clonotype was found many times. The chain employs TRBV12-3 or TRBV12-4 and TRBJ2-5; D remains ambiguous. V dropped 5 bases and J dropped 4 bases, with 8 bases sitting between them. This CDR3 region has 12 residues. CDR3 region: CASSLLRETQYF. The CDR3 DNA follows: TGTGCCAGCAGTCTTCTCAGAGAGACCCAGTACTTC.

This clonotype was seen repeatedly, ten times or more. The chain recombines TRBV4-3 with TRBJ2-2, with TRBD2 matching 14 bases. J lost 6 bases, V lost 1 base, and 13 bases had no gene match. CDR3 length equals 20 residues. Germline CDR1 LGHNA, CDR2 YSLEER. DNA of the CDR3: TGCGCCAGCAGCCAAGGGCCGGGACTAGCGGGGGCCCTCGTCGCCGGGGAGCTGTTTTTT. Protein sequence: CASSQGPGLAGALVAGELFF.

Worth noting for this clonotype: A single base separates this from a much larger clone, so it may be a read error. The J gene is TRBJ2-4, the V gene TRBV10-3; D gene ambiguous. Germline-derived CDR1 and CDR2 are ENHRY and SYGVKD. This CDR3 is built from 13 residues. V was pared by 3 bases and J by 10 bases, with 13 bases between. CDR3 residues: CAISESREKIQYF. CDR3 in DNA: TGTGCCATCAGTGAATCTAGAGAGAAAATTCAGTACTTC.

The chain has TRBV29-1 and TRBJ1-2, with D perhaps matching TRBD1 (5 bases). The CDR3 runs to 12 residues. Germline lookup yields CDR1 SQVTM and CDR2 ANQGSEA. The V end was cut by 3 bases, the J end by 3 bases, with 8 bases between. CDR3: CSVDREDYGYTF. CDR3 nucleotides: TGCAGCGTTGACAGGGAAGACTATGGCTACACCTTC. The full variable domain, rest sourced from reference TRBV29-1 and TRBJ1-2, is SAVISQKPSRDICQRGTSLTIQCQVDSQVTMMFWYRQQPGQSLTLIATANQGSEATYESGFVIDKFPISRPNLTFSTLTVSNMSPEDSSIYLCSVDREDYGYTFGSGTRLTVV.

CDR3 DNA: TGTGCCAGCAGCATACGGGGGAACCAAGAGACCCAGTACTTC. This translates into CASSIRGNQETQYF. J is TRBJ2-5 and V is TRBV7-9, with TRBD2 as a possible D gene (6 bases). CDR3 length: 14 amino acids. V was pared by 5 bases and J by 0 bases, with 10 bases between. Germline V gene sequence: CDR1 SEHNR, CDR2 FQNEAQ (reference sequence). Together with reference TRBV7-9 and TRBJ2-5, the CDR3 gives the full variable domain: DTGVSQNPRHKITKRGQNVTFRCDPISEHNRLYWYRQTLGQGPEFLTYFQNEAQLEKSRLLSDRFSAERPKGSFSTLEIQRTEQGDSAMYLCASSIRGNQETQYFGPGTRLLVL.

At least ten counts were recorded for this clonotype. CDR3 amino acids: CASSSQGSGEETQYF. The CDR3 region has the DNA TGCGCCAGCAGCTCACAGGGGAGTGGAGAAGAGACCCAGTACTTC. This chain joins TRBV5-1 and TRBJ2-5, with 7 positions matching TRBD1. After removal of 3 bases from V and 3 bases from J, the junction contained 8 bases not matched to a gene. This CDR3 region has 15 residues. The germline CDR1 and CDR2 sequences are SGHRS and YFSETQ.

Ten or more counts support this clonotype. The rearrangement joins TRBV5-1 to TRBJ2-5; no definite D call. CDR3 length: 14 amino acids. The germline gives CDR1 SGHRS, CDR2 YFSETQ. V shed 0 bases and J shed 1 base, with 7 bases lying between them. CDR3 in amino acids: CASSLDLGQETQYF. The CDR3 region has the DNA TGCGCCAGCAGCTTGGATCTCGGCCAAGAGACCCAGTACTTC.